This T cell receptor beta chain originates from a study of OX40 agonist ivuxolimab in advanced cancers. On the study more broadly: As their treatment, patients were administered ivuxolimab, an agonistic anti-OX40 (CD134) antibody. Intravenous ivuxolimab at 0.01 to 10 mg/kg was given to patients every 2 weeks.

The repertoire was sequenced with immunoSEQ multiplex PCR; TCRdb's copy has only in-frame clones and lacks some. Of tens of thousands of clones in the sample, just under 90% were seen once. Whole-study results and caveats: There was clonal expansion of CD4+ and CD8+ blood T cells by week 6 at 0.1 to 3.0 mg/kg.

Blood got drawn at baseline, again on cycle 4 day 1, and then on cycle 7 day 1. V lost 3 bases and J lost 0, with 11 bases in between. The CDR3 length is 15 residues. Looked up from germline, CDR1 is SNHLY and CDR2 is FYNNEI. This clone was seen only a few times. Its specificity is unknown. Sequences were derived from CD4+ or CD8+ T cells sorted from blood, sampled in a trial of the OX40 agonist ivuxolimab. This clonotype was obtained from an adult with an advanced solid tumor such as melanoma, head and neck, liver or kidney cancer. This sequence joins TRBV2 and TRBJ1-1, with D tentatively TRBD1 (5 bases). This CDR3 is CASSDGAVLNTEAFF. The CDR3 nucleotides read TGTGCCAGCAGTGATGGGGCAGTGTTGAACACTGAAGCTTTCTTT.